Each of the 4 T cell receptor beta chains below was sequenced from the same sample in a study of T cells in Graves' hyperthyroidism and ophthalmopathy (dated by TCRdb to between 2018 and 2021). The method behind the library was multiplex PCR. The sequencer listed for this sample is Illumina HiSeq 2000. TCR beta CDR3 regions were amplified from RNA transcripts. A first-round RT-PCR of the TCR CDR3 used the HTBI primer set with the Qiagen OneStep RT-PCR kit. The raw public reads went through TCRdb reprocessing: fastp at Q25, MiXCR clone calling, in-frame beta chains kept. Records with the same CDR3 protein are collapsed into one entry carrying the most frequent genes and DNA. A total of approximately 600,000 distinct CDR3 sequences appear in this sample, 14% to 15% of them only once. Together, the top ten hold about 4.5% of the sample. The specimen was blood. The receptors were sampled from a woman in her forties with Graves' ophthalmopathy.

The sample holds many counts of this clonotype. This chain links TRBV29-1 with TRBJ2-2; D is perhaps TRBD1 (5 bases). Germline V gives CDR1 SQVTM, CDR2 ANQGSEA. The CDR3 has 14 residues. V was pared by 7 bases and J by 4 bases, with 16 bases between. This CDR3 reads CSATRDSLTGELFF. CDR3 coding DNA: TGCAGCGCCACCCGCGACAGCCTCACCGGGGAGCTGTTTTTT.

This clonotype was picked up many times. V usage is TRBV6-5 and J usage is TRBJ1-3; D ambiguous. Germline assignment: CDR1 MNHEY and CDR2 SVGAGI. CDR3 length: 16 residues. The germline V and J ends were trimmed by 0 bases and 4 bases, with 13 bases remaining between them. The CDR3 coding sequence is TGTGCCAGCAGTTACTCGAATCCACTGGGGGGAAACACCATATATTTT. This sequence encodes CASSYSNPLGGNTIYF.

This clonotype was seen repeatedly, ten times or more. The gene calls are TRBV10-3 and TRBJ2-7; the match to TRBD2 covers 7 bases. The CDR3 is 13 residues long. CDR1 and CDR2 (germline): ENHRY, SYGVKD. V gave up 8 bases and J gave up 2 bases; unmatched junction bases: 6. The CDR3 is CAIQAGAPYEQYF. CDR3 DNA sequence: TGTGCCATCCAGGCGGGAGCACCCTACGAGCAGTACTTC.

This clonotype showed up just a few times. The rearrangement links TRBV6-5 to TRBJ1-2; 8 nucleotides align to TRBD1. The CDR3 is 13 residues long. From germline, CDR1 is MNHEY and CDR2 SVGAGI. Trimming removed 2 bases from V and 6 bases from J; junction bases left unmatched: 2. CDR3 sequence: CASSYAGGNGYTF. The CDR3, as DNA: TGTGCCAGCAGTTACGCAGGGGGCAATGGCTACACCTTC.